Below are 14 T cell receptor beta chains sequenced from a single sample in a study of shared clonotypes between healthy human individuals. TCRdb keeps only in-frame clones here, not all; method: immunoSEQ multiplex PCR. The sample has around 2.1 million clones, around 93% seen once. CD45RO-negative, CCR7-positively selected cells formed the naive CD8 fraction, excluding terminally differentiated effector memory CD45RA+ cells. The sequenced material came from naive CD8+ T cells from PBMCs. The receptors originated from a man younger than 35 in good health. Some clones in this sample may be carry-over from other donors' samples.

A note on this clone: Distinct nucleotide sequences in the sample also encode this CDR3. The J gene is TRBJ2-1, the V gene TRBV27; no firm D call. The ends were cut back, 5 bases at V and 0 bases at J, with 2 bases in the middle. Looked up from germline, CDR1 is MNHEY and CDR2 is SMNVEV (reference sequence). The CDR3 loop spans 12 amino acids. The CDR3 spells CASSPSYNEQFF. The CDR3 region has the DNA TGTGCCAGCAGTCCCTCCTACAATGAGCAGTTCTTC.

The chain carries TRBV5-1 and TRBJ2-3, with 10 bases aligning to TRBD2. This CDR3 spans 16 amino acids. Germline V CDR1 and CDR2: SGHRS, YFSETQ. Unmatched junction bases numbered 9, after V lost 2 bases and J lost 6 bases. The CDR3 spells CASSLFLAGGPDTQYF. In DNA, the CDR3 is TGCGCCAGCAGCTTATTCTTAGCGGGAGGACCGGATACGCAGTATTTT. Using reference TRBV5-1 and TRBJ2-3 for the parts outside the CDR3, the full variable domain is KAGVTQTPRYLIKTRGQQVTLSCSPISGHRSVSWYQQTPGQGLQFLFEYFSETQRNKGNFPGRFSGRQFSNSRSEMNVSTLELGDSALYLCASSLFLAGGPDTQYFGPGTRLTVL.

The chain employs TRBV30 and TRBJ2-1; D gene ambiguous. The V and J ends lost 5 bases and 9 bases respectively, with 11 bases between them. CDR3 length equals 11 residues. Germline loops: CDR1 GTSNPN, CDR2 SVGIG (reference sequence). The CDR3 spells CAWLWVSEQFF. CDR3 DNA: TGTGCCTGGCTATGGGTGAGTGAGCAGTTCTTC.

V usage is TRBV19 and J usage is TRBJ2-1; 7 bases line up with TRBD2. Per germline, CDR1 LNHDA and CDR2 SQIVND (reference sequence). J lost 1 base, V lost 0 bases, and 6 bases had no gene match. The CDR3 consists of 17 residues. The CDR3 reads CASSIDGWEGSYNEQFF. The CDR3 coding sequence is TGTGCCAGTAGTATAGATGGGTGGGAGGGATCCTACAATGAGCAGTTCTTC.

The chain couples TRBV28 to TRBJ2-1, with D possibly TRBD2 on 7 matching bases. CDR1 and CDR2 from the germline V gene are MDHEN and SYDVKM. Trimming took 2 bases from V and 15 from J, leaving 29 bases between them. This CDR3 spans 17 amino acids. DNA of the CDR3: TGTGCCAGCAGTTTACGCCGAGGGGGGATTGAAGGACTAGTCCCGTTCTTC. It encodes CASSLRRGGIEGLVPFF.

V is TRBV30 and J is TRBJ1-5; no clear D gene. Germline V CDR1 and CDR2: GTSNPN, SVGIG (reference sequence). This CDR3 contains 14 residues. V lost 1 base and J 4 bases, leaving 11 bases between the germline ends. The CDR3 DNA reads as TGTGCCTGGAGTGAACGGGGTCCGAATCAGCCCCAGCATTTT. It translates to CAWSERGPNQPQHF. Supplemented by reference TRBV30 and TRBJ1-5, the full variable domain reads SQTIHQWPATLVQPVGSPLSLECTVEGTSNPNLYWYRQAAGRGLQLLFYSVGIGQISSEVPQNLSASRPQDRQFILSSKKLLLSDSGFYLCAWSERGPNQPQHFGDGTRLSIL.

The chain joins TRBV7-3 to TRBJ2-1; 14 bases are shared with TRBD2. With V trimmed by 4 bases and J by 10 bases, 3 bases remained unmatched. Germline CDR1 reads SGHTA; CDR2 reads FQGTGA. The CDR3 is made up of 14 amino acids. DNA for the CDR3: TGTGCCAGCAGCTCCGGGACTAGCGGGAGAGAGCAGTTCTTC. Translation gives CASSSGTSGREQFF.

J is TRBJ2-7 and V is TRBV6-5, with unresolved D. Germline CDR1 is MNHEY and CDR2 is SVGAGI. V was cut by 2 bases and J by 7 bases, with 9 bases left in between. The CDR3 consists of 12 residues. CDR3: CASSYAWGEQYF. The CDR3 DNA reads as TGTGCCAGCAGTTACGCTTGGGGAGAGCAGTACTTC.

The chain links TRBV7-7 to TRBJ2-5, with 11 bases matching TRBD1. CDR3 size: 13 residues. J gave up 5 bases and V 8 bases, and 4 bases lay outside the gene matches. Per the germline V gene, CDR1 is SSHAT and CDR2 is FNYEAQ (reference sequence). Here the CDR3 DNA reads TGTGCCAGCTGGGACAGGGGGGAGGAGACCCAGTACTTC. Encoded protein: CASWDRGEETQYF.

V and J are TRBV19 and TRBJ1-2; D is ambiguous. CDR1 and CDR2 from the germline V gene are LNHDA and SQIVND (reference sequence). The CDR3 sequence is 14 residues long. Trimming left V 4 bases short and J 2 bases short, with 11 bases between. CDR3 DNA sequence: TGTGCCAGTAGTAGTAGTCACAGAAACTATGGCTACACCTTC. Protein product: CASSSSHRNYGYTF.

This chain joins TRBV9 and TRBJ2-1; D not certain. This CDR3 region has 14 residues. Trimming took off 4 bases at V and 0 bases at J, with 8 bases between the two ends. Germline V CDR1 and CDR2: SGDLS, YYNGEE. The CDR3 bases are TGTGCCAGCAGCCAAGGAAGCTCCTACAATGAGCAGTTCTTC. This codes for CASSQGSSYNEQFF.

In regard to this clone: Different DNA sequences within this sample yield the same CDR3. This chain links TRBV28 with TRBJ1-1; TRBD1 is a possible D gene (6 bases). Germline CDR1 MDHEN, CDR2 SYDVKM. V lost 3 bases, J lost 0 bases, and 8 bases lay in between. The CDR3 has 14 amino acids. CDR3 DNA: TGTGCCAGCAGTTTGGGGGGCGTGAACACTGAAGCTTTCTTT. Amino acids: CASSLGGVNTEAFF.

V is TRBV28 and J is TRBJ2-1, with D perhaps TRBD1 or TRBD2 (6 bases each). This CDR3 is 17 amino acids long. V was trimmed by 6 bases and J by 9 bases, leaving 27 bases between them. CDR1 MDHEN and CDR2 SYDVKM come from the germline V gene. DNA for the CDR3: TGTGCCAGCAGGGACCCGCGGGACCGGGGGCCAAAATTTGAGCAGTTCTTC. Its translation is CASRDPRDRGPKFEQFF.

The genes are TRBV9 and TRBJ1-2; D is ambiguous. The V gene's germline CDR1 is SGDLS and CDR2 YYNGEE. The germline V and J ends were trimmed by 0 bases and 2 bases, with 20 bases remaining between them. There are 18 residues in the CDR3. The CDR3 nucleotides read TGTGCCAGCAGCGTAGGGATAGTCGGGCAGGCTTACAACTATGGCTACACCTTC. It is translated as CASSVGIVGQAYNYGYTF.